This T cell receptor beta chain emerged from a study of cytomegalovirus exposure and HLA in healthy donors. Study observations and caveats: An analysis done earlier found most TCR beta V segments productive about 87% or about 30% of the time. With further analysis later on, most CMV-associated TCR beta chains appeared HLA-restricted.

This CDR3 has 13 residues. Germline trimming cut 3 bases from V and 13 bases from J; bases unmatched to any gene: 8. Germline V gene lookup returns CDR1 SGHTA and CDR2 FQGNSA. PCR amplification relied on 60 Vbeta primers (plus 13 Jbeta primers). Here immunoSEQ multiplex PCR was the method, and the copy in TCRdb shows in-frame clones only, minus some. The table has 100,000 to 150,000 clones, roughly 76% seen once. As for this clone: Its antigen is not identified.

Nominally healthy donors were sampled, though unrecorded immune exposures were likely. The chain has TRBV7-2 and TRBJ2-2; 7 nucleotides match TRBD2. Source material: PBMCs. This clonotype was obtained from a woman aged 60-75 years in good health and CMV-seropositive. DNA of the CDR3: TGTGCCAGCAGCTTGTCTGTCGCGGGAGTGCTGTTTTTT. The encoded protein is CASSLSVAGVLFF.